The 18 T cell receptor beta chains listed next were all sequenced from one sample in a study of CD8 T cells in ankylosing spondylitis. These receptors have no identified antigens. TCRdb re-called the 5' RACE reads through MiXCR, storing one row per CDR3 protein. The table shows fewer than 500,000 distinct CDR3 sequences, with around 24% occurring only once. Findings and limits, study-wide: Seemingly characteristic of ankylosing spondylitis blood was a TCR beta motif consisting of under 10 highly homologous variants.

Sequencing was performed on blood, either unsorted or a sorted T cell fraction (not recorded which). These TCRs come from a male donor with ankylosing spondylitis.

This clonotype occurred a few times. This rearrangement joins TRBV9 to TRBJ2-3; 12 bases align to TRBD1. Germline CDR1 SGDLS, CDR2 YYNGEE. V lost 3 bases, J lost 5 bases, and 7 bases stayed unmatched. The CDR3 has 16 amino acids. The DNA for the CDR3 is TGTGCCAGCAGCGATGGGACAGGGGGCTTCAGAGATACGCAGTATTTT. Amino acid sequence: CASSDGTGGFRDTQYF.

The V and J genes are TRBV6-1 and TRBJ2-1, with TRBD1 matching 10 bases. The V and J ends lost 5 bases and 6 bases, in that order; junction bases with no gene match: 13. Looked up from germline, CDR1 is MNHNS and CDR2 is SASEGT. CDR3 length: 17 residues. In nucleotides, the CDR3 is TGTGCCAGCAGTCTCCTCCCCCGGGACAGGGGCTTCAATGAGCAGTTCTTC. Its translation: CASSLLPRDRGFNEQFF.

The V call is TRBV28, the J call TRBJ1-6; a weak D match, TRBD1 (6 bases). CDR1 is MDHEN, CDR2 SYDVKM, per germline. V lost 2 bases to trimming and J lost 7 bases, with 9 bases between them. CDR3 size: 14 residues. The CDR3 bases are TGTGCCAGCAGTTTAGGACAGAACAATTCACCCCTCCACTTT. Its protein is CASSLGQNNSPLHF.

The chain couples TRBV2 to TRBJ1-1; possibly TRBD1 for D (6 bases). The germline V gene encodes CDR1 SNHLY and CDR2 FYNNEI. Deletions cut 6 bases from V and 5 bases from J, with 19 bases between. The CDR3 length is 15 residues. The CDR3 sequence is CASSEPPGANTEAFF. CDR3 DNA sequence: TGTGCCAGCAGCGAACCCCCGGGGGCGAATACTGAAGCTTTCTTT.

This chain's CDR3 is CASSFGHIGAQETQYF. CDR3 DNA: TGCGCCAGCAGCTTCGGCCACATTGGGGCCCAAGAGACCCAGTACTTC. V usage is TRBV5-1 and J usage is TRBJ2-5; possibly TRBD1 for D (5 bases). V was shortened by 2 bases and J by 1 base, with 15 bases between the two germline ends. The CDR3 runs 16 residues. In germline, CDR1 is SGHRS, CDR2 YFSETQ.

CDR3 sequence (DNA): TGTGCCACCAGCAGAGATGGGTACGAGCAGTACTTC. Protein: CATSRDGYEQYF. This chain connects TRBV15 to TRBJ2-7; D ambiguous. This CDR3 has 12 amino acids. Trimming cost V 0 bases and J 4 bases, with 4 bases left between them. The V gene's germline CDR1 is LNHNV and CDR2 YYDKDF (reference sequence).

The CDR3 spells CSARDSPIGGYTF. The CDR3 nucleotides are TGCAGCGCCCGGGACAGCCCGATCGGTGGCTACACCTTC. The chain carries TRBV29-1 and TRBJ1-2; 7 bases are shared with TRBD1. J gave up 7 bases and V 7 bases, and 12 bases lay outside the gene matches. There are 13 residues in the CDR3. Germline V CDR1 and CDR2: SQVTM, ANQGSEA.

This clonotype was seen a handful of times. The chain joins TRBV20-1 to TRBJ2-1; 7 bases agree with TRBD1. The CDR3 has 14 amino acids. J lost 1 base, V lost 3 bases, and 3 bases had no gene match. CDR1 is DFQATT, CDR2 SNEGSKA, per germline (reference sequence). As DNA, the CDR3 is TGCAGTGCTAGCTGGGGACAGTCCTACAATGAGCAGTTCTTC. Protein product: CSASWGQSYNEQFF.

The chain has TRBV9 and TRBJ1-4, with TRBD1 matching over 10 bases. With V trimmed by 4 bases and J by 2 bases, 11 bases remained unmatched. CDR3 length: 18 amino acids. Germline CDR1 and CDR2: SGDLS and YYNGEE. CDR3 nucleotides: TGTGCCAGCAGCACCGGGACAGGGGTCGTTAGGACTAATGAAAAACTGTTTTTT. Residues: CASSTGTGVVRTNEKLFF.

This sequence joins TRBV6-4 and TRBJ2-1, with 9 positions matching TRBD1. CDR3 length: 15 amino acids. With V trimmed by 7 bases and J by 5 bases, 9 bases remained unmatched. Germline CDR1 MRHNA, CDR2 SNTAGT. CDR3 nucleotide sequence: TGTGCCAGCAAACTACAGGGGGCGGCGAACAATGAGCAGTTCTTC. Its protein product is CASKLQGAANNEQFF.

The chain couples TRBV5-5 to TRBJ2-5; 10 nucleotides agree with TRBD1. The CDR3 runs 16 residues. Germline values: CDR1 SGHKS, CDR2 YYEKEE (reference sequence). Germline trimming cut 4 bases from V and 5 bases from J; bases unmatched to any gene: 11. CDR3 region: CASSIGTGVYSETQYF. The CDR3 region has the DNA TGTGCCAGCAGCATCGGGACAGGGGTTTATTCGGAGACCCAGTACTTC.

This clonotype was counted many times. The V call is TRBV29-1, the J call TRBJ2-1; D gene unclear. CDR3 length equals 12 residues. Per the germline V gene, CDR1 is SQVTM and CDR2 is ANQGSEA. Trimming removed 2 bases from V and 5 bases from J, with 7 bases in between. CDR3 DNA sequence: TGCAGCGTTGAAAAAGTAGACAATGAGCAGTTCTTC. It translates to CSVEKVDNEQFF.

This clonotype was counted once. The chain uses TRBV5-6 and TRBJ2-4; no reliable D call. The V end lost 4 bases, the J end lost 11 bases, and 25 bases lay between the germline ends. The CDR3 sequence is 16 residues long. Per the germline V gene, CDR1 is SGHDT and CDR2 is YYEEEE. CDR3: CASSPGPGERSIVQYF. The CDR3 DNA reads as TGTGCCAGCAGCCCCGGGCCCGGTGAGAGGTCTATAGTTCAGTACTTC.

A few counts support this clonotype. This sequence joins TRBV7-8 and TRBJ1-1; D gene uncertain. The CDR3 totals 12 residues. With 1 base removed from V and 8 bases from J, the gap between germline ends came to 8 bases. Per germline, CDR1 SGHVS and CDR2 FQNEAQ. CDR3 sequence: CASSLGQVEAFF. In nucleotides, the CDR3 is TGTGCCAGCAGCTTAGGGCAAGTGGAAGCTTTCTTT.

The chain joins TRBV6-1 to TRBJ2-3; D call uncertain. Germline V gene data show CDR1 as MNHNS and CDR2 as SASEGT. Deletions cut 0 bases from V and 7 bases from J, with 8 bases between. The CDR3 loop spans 13 amino acids. The chain's CDR3 is CASSEALQHTQYF. The CDR3 DNA is TGTGCCAGCAGTGAAGCCCTACAGCATACGCAGTATTTT.

This clonotype turned up a few times. The chain carries TRBV27 and TRBJ2-1; 11 nucleotides align to TRBD2. After removal of 4 bases from V and 5 bases from J, the junction contained 10 bases not matched to a gene. Germline assignment: CDR1 MNHEY and CDR2 SMNVEV (reference sequence). This CDR3 spans 17 amino acids. CDR3 DNA sequence: TGTGCCAGCAGTTCCCAGAAGACTAGCGGGGTTCACAATGAGCAGTTCTTC. It translates to CASSSQKTSGVHNEQFF.

This sequence joins TRBV4-1 and TRBJ2-1; 10 nucleotides match TRBD1. CDR1 is MGHRA, CDR2 YSYEKL, per germline. This CDR3 has 16 amino acids. V was clipped by 4 bases and J by 5 bases; unmatched bases: 8. The CDR3 DNA is TGCGCCAGCAGCCGTCTCGGGACAGGGGAGAACAATGAGCAGTTCTTC. Its translation is CASSRLGTGENNEQFF.

This sequence joins TRBV2 and TRBJ2-6; possibly TRBD1 or TRBD2 for D (5 bases each). The CDR3 contains 16 residues. Trimming shortened V by 8 bases and J by 0 bases, and 14 bases separated the two germline ends. Germline CDR1 is SNHLY and CDR2 is FYNNEI. The CDR3 protein is CASWGPRSSGANVLTF. The DNA of the CDR3 is TGTGCCAGCTGGGGACCCCGGAGCTCTGGGGCCAACGTCCTGACTTTC. Drawing the rest from reference TRBV2 and TRBJ2-6, the complete variable domain is EPEVTQTPSHQVTQMGQEVILRCVPISNHLYFYWYRQILGQKVEFLVSFYNNEISEKSEIFDDQFSVERPDGSNFTLKIRSTKLEDSAMYFCASWGPRSSGANVLTFGAGSRLTVL.